This T cell receptor (beta chain) appears in the sequencing data of a study of T-cell reconstitution after alpha-beta-depleted transplantation in children. Study results and caveats: TCRbeta diversity was high at day 60 in some patients (a result of surviving recipient T cells and thymic progenitors). Diversity and T-cell counts at one year after transplant derived mostly from new T cells. Reportedly, only several hundred clones from non-depleted graft cells drove alpha-beta T-cell counts at about two months.

As regards this clonotype: The antigen remains undetermined. This CDR3 is missing its conserved last phenylalanine or tryptophan, likely due to a read error.

The length of the CDR3 is 13 residues. V dropped 4 bases and J dropped 9 bases, with 17 bases sitting between them. Germline CDR1 and CDR2: SQVTM and ANQGSEA. During its preparation, the TCRbeta library received unique molecular identifiers. TCRdb re-called the PCR reads with MiXCR, one entry per CDR3 protein. In the table there are 670,000 or so distinct CDR3 sequences, over 10% of which are singletons. This specimen consisted of PBMCs, obtained before TCRalphabeta/CD19-depleted stem cell transplant. This chain joins TRBV29-1 and TRBJ2-3, with a weak D call TRBD1 (6 bases). The origin of this receptor is a girl aged 2 to 9 with congenital amegakaryocytic thrombocytopenia, due to receive a stem cell transplant. The CDR3 loop reads CSVGHAGTLTQYY. The CDR3 nucleotides are TGCAGCGTTGGACACGCCGGGACACTAACGCAGTATTAT.